A selection of T cell receptor beta chains follows, all from one sample in a study of blood T cell repertoires in COVID-19. This table comes from immunoSEQ multiplex PCR, and its TCRdb copy is limited to in-frame clones, with some not included. The repertoire consists of about 330,000 clones, with 88% occurring once and the leading ten covering less than 6.5%. The source material was PBMCs or T cells enriched from blood (not recorded which). The receptors were sampled from a man aged 30 to 45 who had recovered from COVID-19. CDR3s include the opening cysteine and the closing phenylalanine or tryptophan. D genes are given only for firm matches. Only some rows state a clone size, as once, few, many or a class for expanded clones.

d_gene: .; abundance: once; v_gene: TRBV7-6; j_gene: TRBJ2-1; CDR3nt: TGTGCCAGCAGCCCCCGGGATCCGGGACTGTTCCCCACTAATGAGCAGTTCTTC; CDR3aa: CASSPRDPGLFPTNEQFF
d_gene: TRBD1; abundance: .; v_gene: TRBV6-1; j_gene: TRBJ2-3; CDR3nt: TGTGCCAGCAGTGAAGGGACAGGAGCCACAGATACGCAGTATTTT; CDR3aa: CASSEGTGATDTQYF
d_gene: TRBD1; abundance: .; v_gene: TRBV15; j_gene: TRBJ1-1; CDR3nt: TGTGCCACCAGCCCAGAGAGGGGGCGGACTGAAGCTTTCTTT; CDR3aa: CATSPERGRTEAFF
d_gene: .; abundance: .; v_gene: TRBV29-1; j_gene: TRBJ1-2; CDR3nt: TGCAGCGTGCAGGGAGCGGGGGCGCGGGGCTATGGCTACACCTTC; CDR3aa: CSVQGAGARGYGYTF
d_gene: TRBD1; abundance: .; v_gene: TRBV5-1; j_gene: TRBJ1-2; CDR3nt: TGCGCCAGCAGCTTGGGAGGGGGCTCTAACTATGGCTACACCTTC; CDR3aa: CASSLGGGSNYGYTF
d_gene: .; abundance: .; v_gene: TRBV15; j_gene: TRBJ2-7; CDR3nt: TGTGCCACCAGCAGAGATCGCGGGCGGAACACCTACGAGCAGTACTTC; CDR3aa: CATSRDRGRNTYEQYF
d_gene: .; abundance: .; v_gene: TRBV19; j_gene: TRBJ2-7; CDR3nt: TGTGCCAGTAGTATGGGGGGGGCTCGGTACGAGCAGTACTTC; CDR3aa: CASSMGGARYEQYF
d_gene: .; abundance: .; v_gene: TRBV2; j_gene: TRBJ1-4; CDR3nt: TGTGCCAGCCAAGTGGAGGGTGGTAATGAAAAACTGTTTTTT; CDR3aa: CASQVEGGNEKLFF
d_gene: TRBD1; abundance: few; v_gene: TRBV28; j_gene: TRBJ1-5; CDR3nt: TGTGCCAGCAGTTTATCGGGGACAGGGGATCAGCCCCAGCATTTT; CDR3aa: CASSLSGTGDQPQHF
d_gene: TRBD2; abundance: .; v_gene: TRBV10-1; j_gene: TRBJ2-3; CDR3nt: TGCGCCAGCAGTGACCTCATAGCGGGAGCAGATACGCAGTATTTT; CDR3aa: CASSDLIAGADTQYF
d_gene: TRBD1; abundance: .; v_gene: TRBV27; j_gene: TRBJ1-1; CDR3nt: TGTGCCAGCAGTTTACCCGGGACAGACGAAGCTTTCTTT; CDR3aa: CASSLPGTDEAFF
d_gene: .; abundance: .; v_gene: TRBV27; j_gene: TRBJ2-3; CDR3nt: TGTGCCAGCAGTTTATTCGGGAACAGGGCTAGCACAGATACGCAGTATTTT; CDR3aa: CASSLFGNRASTDTQYF
d_gene: TRBD1; abundance: .; v_gene: TRBV6-5; j_gene: TRBJ1-5; CDR3nt: TGTGCCAGCAGCCGCACAGGGGAGCAGCCCCAGCATTTT; CDR3aa: CASSRTGEQPQHF
d_gene: .; abundance: once; v_gene: TRBV19; j_gene: TRBJ2-2; CDR3nt: TGTGCCAGTAGTATCGGACAGAACACCGGGGAGCTGTTTTTT; CDR3aa: CASSIGQNTGELFF
d_gene: .; abundance: .; v_gene: TRBV28; j_gene: TRBJ1-2; CDR3nt: TGTGCCAGCACCCAGAGTCCCCCAGGGAACTATGGCTACACCTTC; CDR3aa: CASTQSPPGNYGYTF
d_gene: TRBD1; abundance: few; v_gene: TRBV27; j_gene: TRBJ2-7; CDR3nt: TGTGCCAGCAGTCCTGACAGGGGGCCCTACGAGCAGTACTTC; CDR3aa: CASSPDRGPYEQYF
d_gene: .; abundance: .; v_gene: TRBV10-3; j_gene: TRBJ1-5; CDR3nt: TGTGCCATCAGTGAGTCGGGAGTCGGCAATCAGCCCCAGCATTTT; CDR3aa: CAISESGVGNQPQHF
d_gene: TRBD2; abundance: .; v_gene: TRBV19; j_gene: TRBJ2-1; CDR3nt: TGTGCCAGTAGTCCCCCTCTCGGGCTAGCGGGGGCCCTTGAGCAGTTCTTC; CDR3aa: CASSPPLGLAGALEQFF
d_gene: .; abundance: .; v_gene: TRBV7-2; j_gene: TRBJ1-1; CDR3nt: TGTGCCAGCAGCGAGGACAGTCATAAAGCTTTCTTT; CDR3aa: CASSEDSHKAFF
d_gene: .; abundance: .; v_gene: TRBV24-1; j_gene: TRBJ2-5; CDR3nt: TGTGCCACCAGTGATTTAGACGGAGGAACGGAGACCCAGTACTTC; CDR3aa: CATSDLDGGTETQYF
d_gene: TRBD2; abundance: .; v_gene: TRBV7-9; j_gene: TRBJ2-1; CDR3nt: TGTGCCAGCAGCCCCCCCACTAGCGGGGGAACGTATGAGCAGTTCTTC; CDR3aa: CASSPPTSGGTYEQFF
d_gene: TRBD2; abundance: many; v_gene: TRBV6-5; j_gene: TRBJ2-7; CDR3nt: TGTGCCAGCAGCGCACCGGGCGGGGGACGGCCCGAGCAGTACTTC; CDR3aa: CASSAPGGGRPEQYF
d_gene: .; abundance: .; v_gene: TRBV27; j_gene: TRBJ1-5; CDR3nt: TGTGCCAGTAGTTTACGAGAAAATCAGCCCCAGCATTTT; CDR3aa: CASSLRENQPQHF
d_gene: TRBD2; abundance: .; v_gene: TRBV7-6; j_gene: TRBJ2-3; CDR3nt: TGTGCCAGCAGACCAGGGAGGGGCCTTGGCACAGATACGCAGTATTTT; CDR3aa: CASRPGRGLGTDTQYF
d_gene: TRBD1; abundance: .; v_gene: TRBV11-3; j_gene: TRBJ2-3; CDR3nt: TGTGCCAGCAGCCCCACAGGGGGCGTCACAGATACGCAGTATTTT; CDR3aa: CASSPTGGVTDTQYF
d_gene: .; abundance: .; v_gene: TRBV6-5; j_gene: TRBJ2-5; CDR3nt: TGTGCCAGCAGACCCGGGACTCAAGAGACCCAGTACTTC; CDR3aa: CASRPGTQETQYF
d_gene: .; abundance: .; v_gene: TRBV6-5; j_gene: TRBJ1-1; CDR3nt: TGTGCCAGCAGTTACTCGATAAGGCGGGAAGCTTTCTTT; CDR3aa: CASSYSIRREAFF
d_gene: .; abundance: .; v_gene: TRBV2; j_gene: TRBJ1-3; CDR3nt: TGTGCCAGCCGGGACTTCTCTGGAAACACCATATATTTT; CDR3aa: CASRDFSGNTIYF
d_gene: .; abundance: .; v_gene: TRBV3-1/TRBV3-2; j_gene: TRBJ1-4; CDR3nt: TGTGCCAGCAGCCCGGGGGTGTGGAAACTGTTTTTT; CDR3aa: CASSPGVWKLFF
d_gene: .; abundance: .; v_gene: TRBV3-1/TRBV3-2; j_gene: TRBJ2-7; CDR3nt: TGTGCCAGCAGCCAAGAGAGGCTAACTACCTACGAGCAGTACTTC; CDR3aa: CASSQERLTTYEQYF
d_gene: TRBD1; abundance: few; v_gene: TRBV11-2; j_gene: TRBJ1-1; CDR3nt: TGTGCCAGCAGCCTCTGGACAGGTTTTTACATGAACACTGAAGCTTTCTTT; CDR3aa: CASSLWTGFYMNTEAFF
d_gene: TRBD1; abundance: .; v_gene: TRBV5-4; j_gene: TRBJ2-7; CDR3nt: TGTGCCAGCAGCCCCGACAGGGCCTCCTACGAGCAGTACTTC; CDR3aa: CASSPDRASYEQYF
d_gene: .; abundance: .; v_gene: TRBV7-9; j_gene: TRBJ1-4; CDR3nt: TGTGCCAGCAGCCTCTTCGGTAATGAAAAACTGTTTTTT; CDR3aa: CASSLFGNEKLFF
d_gene: .; abundance: .; v_gene: TRBV5-4; j_gene: TRBJ1-6; CDR3nt: TGTGCCAGCAGCCGAGGCAGCTATAATTCACCCCTCCACTTT; CDR3aa: CASSRGSYNSPLHF
d_gene: .; abundance: .; v_gene: TRBV5-6; j_gene: TRBJ1-2; CDR3nt: TGTGCCAGCAGCTTGGAGAACATCCGCTATGGCTACACCTTC; CDR3aa: CASSLENIRYGYTF
d_gene: TRBD1; abundance: .; v_gene: TRBV18; j_gene: TRBJ2-5; CDR3nt: TGTGCCAGCTCGCCCCCTACGACAGGGTGGGAGACCCAGTACTTC; CDR3aa: CASSPPTTGWETQYF
d_gene: .; abundance: .; v_gene: TRBV10-1; j_gene: TRBJ1-2; CDR3nt: TGCGCCAGCTACGGACAGAACTATGGCTACACCTTC; CDR3aa: CASYGQNYGYTF
d_gene: .; abundance: .; v_gene: TRBV5-1; j_gene: TRBJ1-2; CDR3nt: TGCGCCAGCAGCGAAACAGGGATAGGAAACTATGGCTACACCTTC; CDR3aa: CASSETGIGNYGYTF
d_gene: TRBD1; abundance: .; v_gene: TRBV18; j_gene: TRBJ1-5; CDR3nt: TGTGCCAGCTCACCTCAGAGGGACAGTCCCCTTAGCAATCAGCCCCAGCATTTT; CDR3aa: CASSPQRDSPLSNQPQHF
d_gene: .; abundance: .; v_gene: TRBV18; j_gene: TRBJ2-1; CDR3nt: TGTGCCAGCTCGAGGGAGAGCTCCTACAATGAGCAGTTCTTC; CDR3aa: CASSRESSYNEQFF
d_gene: .; abundance: few; v_gene: TRBV6-1; j_gene: TRBJ2-2; CDR3nt: TGTGCCAGCAGTGAAATACGGGGGAGCTACGGGGAGCTGTTTTTT; CDR3aa: CASSEIRGSYGELFF
d_gene: .; abundance: .; v_gene: TRBV27; j_gene: TRBJ1-2; CDR3nt: TGTGCCAGCAGTTGGGCCGACCCGAGCAGCAACTATGGCTACACCTTC; CDR3aa: CASSWADPSSNYGYTF
d_gene: .; abundance: .; v_gene: TRBV29-1; j_gene: TRBJ1-3; CDR3nt: TGCAGCGTTGAGGCTGAGACAGGAACCATATATTTT; CDR3aa: CSVEAETGTIYF
d_gene: TRBD1; abundance: .; v_gene: TRBV5-6; j_gene: TRBJ2-5; CDR3nt: TGTGCCAGCAGCTTCATGGACAGGGGTCAAGAGACCCAGTACTTC; CDR3aa: CASSFMDRGQETQYF
d_gene: TRBD2; abundance: .; v_gene: TRBV5-1; j_gene: TRBJ2-5; CDR3nt: TGCGCCAGCGCTCGCCTAGCGGGGTCTCAAGAGACCCAGTACTTC; CDR3aa: CASARLAGSQETQYF
d_gene: .; abundance: few; v_gene: TRBV5-6; j_gene: TRBJ1-2; CDR3nt: TGTGCCAGCAGCTTGGAGCGAGGTATGGTAGGTGGCTACACCTTC; CDR3aa: CASSLERGMVGGYTF
d_gene: .; abundance: .; v_gene: TRBV21-1; j_gene: TRBJ2-2; CDR3nt: TGTGGACAGGGAGGTATCGGGGAGCTGTTTTTT; CDR3aa: CGQGGIGELFF
d_gene: TRBD2; abundance: .; v_gene: TRBV27; j_gene: TRBJ2-7; CDR3nt: TGTGCCAGCAGTACATTGGGGGGGTCTGGGGAGCAGTACTTC; CDR3aa: CASSTLGGSGEQYF
d_gene: .; abundance: few; v_gene: TRBV30; j_gene: TRBJ1-4; CDR3nt: TGTGCCTGGAGTGTACTGTGGGAGACTAATGAAAAACTGTTTTTT; CDR3aa: CAWSVLWETNEKLFF
d_gene: TRBD1; abundance: .; v_gene: TRBV28; j_gene: TRBJ1-3; CDR3nt: TGTGCCAGCAGTTTACCCCCCCGACAGGGGGGTTTTAGAAACACCATATATTTT; CDR3aa: CASSLPPRQGGFRNTIYF
d_gene: .; abundance: .; v_gene: TRBV5-1; j_gene: TRBJ1-4; CDR3nt: TGCGCCAGCAGCTTGGAGTTGTCAGAGGGTAATGAAAAACTGTTTTTT; CDR3aa: CASSLELSEGNEKLFF
d_gene: .; abundance: .; v_gene: TRBV7-6; j_gene: TRBJ1-6; CDR3nt: TGTGCCAGCAGCCCCTATCCAGGGTTGAATTCACCCCTCCACTTT; CDR3aa: CASSPYPGLNSPLHF
d_gene: TRBD2; abundance: .; v_gene: TRBV13; j_gene: TRBJ2-7; CDR3nt: TGTGCCAGCAGCTCCCTGACTAGCGGGGGGGCGAGCTCCTACGAGCAGTACTTC; CDR3aa: CASSSLTSGGASSYEQYF